This TCR beta chain derives from a study of human T cells and chemical hapten exposure. Regarding the study as a whole: DPC sensitization did not alter TCRs above 1 in 1000 frequency.

From the RACE reads, TCRdb called clonotypes with MiXCR, one entry per CDR3 protein. The sample holds just over 95,000 distinct CDR3 sequences, 25% to 30% seen once. Germline V gene data show CDR1 as MDHEN and CDR2 as SYDVKM. Losses at the gene ends were 3 bases for V and 6 bases for J; bases not matched to a gene: 8. The CDR3 is 15 amino acids. About this clonotype: Its target is unknown.

Time point reported: patch test 3, about 24 weeks after DPC sensitization. Treatment in this sample: therapeutic diphenylcyclopropenone sensitization with weekly scalp DPC. RNA extraction used unfractionated whole blood as the source of total RNA. This clonotype originated in a man between 40 and 49 years old with alopecia areata. Some clones in this sample may be carry-over from other donors' samples. This chain links TRBV28 with TRBJ1-5; 7 positions agree with TRBD1. Sample: whole blood, taken in connection with sensitization to the hapten diphenylcyclopropenone (DPC). The CDR3: CASSLFDREGQPQHF. The CDR3 DNA reads TGTGCCAGCAGTTTGTTCGACAGGGAGGGTCAGCCCCAGCATTTT.